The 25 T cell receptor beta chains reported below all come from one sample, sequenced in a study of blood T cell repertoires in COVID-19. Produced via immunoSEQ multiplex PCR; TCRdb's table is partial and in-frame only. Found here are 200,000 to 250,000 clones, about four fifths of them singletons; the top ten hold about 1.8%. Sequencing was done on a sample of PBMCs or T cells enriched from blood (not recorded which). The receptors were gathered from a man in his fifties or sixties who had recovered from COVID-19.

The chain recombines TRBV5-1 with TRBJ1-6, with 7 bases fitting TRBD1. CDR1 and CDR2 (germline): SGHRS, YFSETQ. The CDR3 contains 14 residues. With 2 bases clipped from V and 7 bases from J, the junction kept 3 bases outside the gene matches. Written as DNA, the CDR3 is TGCGCCAGCAGCTTTGGGACAGAAAATTCACCCCTCCACTTT. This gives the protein CASSFGTENSPLHF.

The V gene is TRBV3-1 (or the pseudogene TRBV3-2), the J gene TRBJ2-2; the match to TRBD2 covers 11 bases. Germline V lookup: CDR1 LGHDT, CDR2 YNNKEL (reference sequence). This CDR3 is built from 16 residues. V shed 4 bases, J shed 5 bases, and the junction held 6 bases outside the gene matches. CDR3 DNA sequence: TGTGCCAGCAGCCCTGCTAGCGGGGGGTGGACCGGGGAGCTGTTTTTT. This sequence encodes CASSPASGGWTGELFF.

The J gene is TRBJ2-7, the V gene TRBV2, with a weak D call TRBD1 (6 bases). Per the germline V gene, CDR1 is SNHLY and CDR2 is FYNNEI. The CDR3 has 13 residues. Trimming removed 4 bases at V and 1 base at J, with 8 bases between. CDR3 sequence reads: CASSGRGSYEQYF. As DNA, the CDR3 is TGTGCCAGCAGTGGAAGGGGGTCCTACGAGCAGTACTTC.

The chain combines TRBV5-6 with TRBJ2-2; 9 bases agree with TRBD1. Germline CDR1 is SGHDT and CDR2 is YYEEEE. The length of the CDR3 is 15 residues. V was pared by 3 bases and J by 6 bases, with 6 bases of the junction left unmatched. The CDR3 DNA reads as TGTGCCAGCAGCTCAGGGACAGGGTTATCCGGGGAGCTGTTTTTT. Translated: CASSSGTGLSGELFF.

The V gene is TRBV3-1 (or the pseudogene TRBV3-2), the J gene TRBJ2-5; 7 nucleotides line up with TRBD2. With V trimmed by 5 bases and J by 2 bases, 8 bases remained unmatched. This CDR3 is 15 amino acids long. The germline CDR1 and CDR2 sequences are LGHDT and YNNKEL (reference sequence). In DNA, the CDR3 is TGTGCCAGCAGCATCGGGGGGACCAATCAAGAGACCCAGTACTTC. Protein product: CASSIGGTNQETQYF.

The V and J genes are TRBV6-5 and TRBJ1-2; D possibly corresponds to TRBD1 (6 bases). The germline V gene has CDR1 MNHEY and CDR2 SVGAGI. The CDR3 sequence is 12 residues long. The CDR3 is CAGRGKYYGYTF. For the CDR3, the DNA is TGTGCGGGTAGGGGGAAGTACTATGGCTACACCTTC.

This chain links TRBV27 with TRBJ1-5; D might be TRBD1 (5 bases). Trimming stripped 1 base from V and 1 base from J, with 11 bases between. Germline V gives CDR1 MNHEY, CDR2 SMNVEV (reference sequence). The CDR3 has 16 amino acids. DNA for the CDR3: TGTGCCAGCAGTTTATGGGGGGATGGGAGCAATCAGCCCCAGCATTTT. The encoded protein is CASSLWGDGSNQPQHF.

The DNA of the CDR3 is TGTGCCAGCAGTTTACCCTCGGGGAACACTGAAGCTTTCTTT. Translation: CASSLPSGNTEAFF. The V gene is TRBV6-2 or TRBV6-3, the J gene TRBJ1-1, with D unclear. This CDR3 is built from 14 residues. Deletions cut 4 bases from V and 1 base from J, with 10 bases between. The germline CDR1 and CDR2 sequences are MNHEY and SVGEGT.

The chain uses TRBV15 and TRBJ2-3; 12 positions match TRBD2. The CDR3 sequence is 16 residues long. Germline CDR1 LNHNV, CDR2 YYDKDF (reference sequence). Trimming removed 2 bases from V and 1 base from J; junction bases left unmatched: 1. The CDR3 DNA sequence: TGTGCCACCAGCAGACGACTAGCGGGGGGCACAGATACGCAGTATTTT. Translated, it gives CATSRRLAGGTDTQYF.

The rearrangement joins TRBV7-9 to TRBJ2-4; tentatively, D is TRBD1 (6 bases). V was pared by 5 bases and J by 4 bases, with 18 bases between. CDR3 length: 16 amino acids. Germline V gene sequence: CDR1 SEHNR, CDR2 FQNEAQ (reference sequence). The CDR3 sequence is CASSLSRDTLKNIQYF. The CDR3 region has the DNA TGTGCCAGCAGCCTATCCCGGGACACCCTAAAAAACATTCAGTACTTC.

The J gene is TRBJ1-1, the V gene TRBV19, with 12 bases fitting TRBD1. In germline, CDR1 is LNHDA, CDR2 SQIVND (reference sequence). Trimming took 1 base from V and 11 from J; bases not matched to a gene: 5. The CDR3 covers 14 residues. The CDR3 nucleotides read TGTGCCAGTAGTATAGGGGGACAGGGGGCCGATGCTTTCTTT. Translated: CASSIGGQGADAFF.

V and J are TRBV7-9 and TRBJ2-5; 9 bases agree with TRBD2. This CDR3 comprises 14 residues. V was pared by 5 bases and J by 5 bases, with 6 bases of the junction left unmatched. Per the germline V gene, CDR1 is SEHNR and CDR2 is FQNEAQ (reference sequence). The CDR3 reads CASSSRTSEETQYF. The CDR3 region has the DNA TGTGCCAGCAGCAGCCGGACTAGCGAGGAGACCCAGTACTTC.

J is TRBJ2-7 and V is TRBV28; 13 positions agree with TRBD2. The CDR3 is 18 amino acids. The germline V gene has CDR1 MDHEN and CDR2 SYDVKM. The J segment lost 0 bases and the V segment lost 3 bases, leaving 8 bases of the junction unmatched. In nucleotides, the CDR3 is TGTGCCAGCAGTTTGATTACCGGGACTAGCGGGGACTCCTACGAGCAGTACTTC. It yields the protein CASSLITGTSGDSYEQYF.

The CDR3 region is CASSLQGGNSRELFF. The CDR3 bases are TGCGCCAGCAGCTTACAGGGGGGAAATTCCAGGGAGCTGTTTTTT. V is TRBV5-1 and J is TRBJ2-2; 8 nucleotides line up with TRBD1. The CDR3 is 15 amino acids. Looked up from germline, CDR1 is SGHRS and CDR2 is YFSETQ. V trimming: 2 bases; J trimming: 9 bases; junction bases outside the gene matches: 9. Using reference TRBV5-1 and TRBJ2-2 for the parts outside the CDR3, the full variable domain is KAGVTQTPRYLIKTRGQQVTLSCSPISGHRSVSWYQQTPGQGLQFLFEYFSETQRNKGNFPGRFSGRQFSNSRSEMNVSTLELGDSALYLCASSLQGGNSRELFFGEGSRLTVL.

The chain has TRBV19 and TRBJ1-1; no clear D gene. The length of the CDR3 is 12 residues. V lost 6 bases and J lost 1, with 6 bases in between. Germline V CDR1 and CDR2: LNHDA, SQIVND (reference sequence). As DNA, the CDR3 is TGTGCCAGTAGCCCCGGGAACACTGAAGCTTTCTTT. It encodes CASSPGNTEAFF. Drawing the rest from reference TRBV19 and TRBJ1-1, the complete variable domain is DGGITQSPKYLFRKEGQNVTLSCEQNLNHDAMYWYRQDPGQGLRLIYYSQIVNDFQKGDIAEGYSVSREKKESFPLTVTSAQKNPTAFYLCASSPGNTEAFFGQGTRLTVV.

The CDR3 DNA sequence: TGTGCCAGCGGCCGGGGGGGCCGCACAGATACGCAGTATTTT. Its protein is CASGRGGRTDTQYF. The chain employs TRBV6-5 and TRBJ2-3; 8 bases align to TRBD2. Germline V gene lookup returns CDR1 MNHEY and CDR2 SVGAGI. The CDR3 covers 14 residues. V gave up 8 bases and J gave up 1 base; unmatched junction bases: 5.

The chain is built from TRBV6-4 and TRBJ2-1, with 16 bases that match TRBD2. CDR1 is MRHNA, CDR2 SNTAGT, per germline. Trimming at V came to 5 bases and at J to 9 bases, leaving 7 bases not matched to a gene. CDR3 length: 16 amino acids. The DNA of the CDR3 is TGTGCCAGCAGTCTCGGGACTAGCGGGGGGGCCGGTGAGCAGTTCTTC. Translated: CASSLGTSGGAGEQFF.

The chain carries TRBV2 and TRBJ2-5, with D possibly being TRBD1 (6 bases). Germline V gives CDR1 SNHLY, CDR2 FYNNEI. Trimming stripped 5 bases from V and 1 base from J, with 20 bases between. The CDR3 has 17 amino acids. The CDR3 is CASSRSLTGARQETQYF. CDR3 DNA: TGTGCCAGCAGTCGGTCCTTGACAGGCGCCCGCCAAGAGACCCAGTACTTC.

The CDR3 bases are TGTGCCAGTACTCTAGGGGGACAGAGCTATGGCTACACCTTC. This codes for CASTLGGQSYGYTF. The chain joins TRBV19 to TRBJ1-2; 7 positions agree with TRBD1. The length of the CDR3 is 14 residues. Unmatched junction bases numbered 9, after V lost 7 bases and J lost 4 bases. CDR1 is LNHDA, CDR2 SQIVND, per germline (reference sequence).

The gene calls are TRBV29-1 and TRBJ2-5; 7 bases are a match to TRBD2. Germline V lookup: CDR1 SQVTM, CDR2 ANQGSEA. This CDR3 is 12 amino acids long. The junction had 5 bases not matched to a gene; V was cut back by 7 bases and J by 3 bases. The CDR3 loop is CSAPAGKETQYF. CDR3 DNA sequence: TGCAGCGCCCCAGCGGGGAAAGAGACCCAGTACTTC.

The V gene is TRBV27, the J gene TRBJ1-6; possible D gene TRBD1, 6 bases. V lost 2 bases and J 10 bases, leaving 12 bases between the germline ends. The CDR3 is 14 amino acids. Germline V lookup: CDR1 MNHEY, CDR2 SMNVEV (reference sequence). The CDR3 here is CASSLAGVRSPLHF. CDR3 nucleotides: TGTGCCAGCAGTTTAGCAGGGGTTAGGTCACCCCTCCACTTT.

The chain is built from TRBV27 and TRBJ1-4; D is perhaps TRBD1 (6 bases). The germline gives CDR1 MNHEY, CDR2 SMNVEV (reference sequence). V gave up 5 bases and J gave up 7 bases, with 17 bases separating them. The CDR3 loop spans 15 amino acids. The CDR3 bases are TGTGCCAGCAGTAATGGAGGGGGGGGAGGTGAAAAACTGTTTTTT. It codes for CASSNGGGGGEKLFF.

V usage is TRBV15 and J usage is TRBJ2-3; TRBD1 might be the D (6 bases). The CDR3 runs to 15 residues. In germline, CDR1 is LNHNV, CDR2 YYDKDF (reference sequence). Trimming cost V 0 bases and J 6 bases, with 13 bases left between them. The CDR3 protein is CATSRDGRGLDTQYF. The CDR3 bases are TGTGCCACCAGCAGAGATGGTAGGGGGTTGGATACGCAGTATTTT.

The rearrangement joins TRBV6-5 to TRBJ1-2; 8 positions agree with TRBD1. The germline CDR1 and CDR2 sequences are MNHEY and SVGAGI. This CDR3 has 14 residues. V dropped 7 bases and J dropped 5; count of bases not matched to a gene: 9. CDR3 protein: CASTLDRARYGYTF. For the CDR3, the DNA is TGTGCCAGCACTCTGGACAGGGCTAGGTATGGCTACACCTTC.

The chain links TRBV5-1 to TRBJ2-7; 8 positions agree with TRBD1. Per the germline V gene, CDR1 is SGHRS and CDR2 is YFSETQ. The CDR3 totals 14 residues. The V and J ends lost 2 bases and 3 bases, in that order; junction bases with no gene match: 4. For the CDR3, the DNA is TGCGCCAGCAGCTTCGGACAGGGCCTCTACGAGCAGTACTTC. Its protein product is CASSFGQGLYEQYF.